The rows below give T cell receptor beta chains drawn from one sample of a study of vaccination effects on CD4 cells after COVID-19. Sequenced by immunoSEQ multiplex PCR; TCRdb stores in-frame clones only, minus some. Seen here are about 43,000 clones, roughly four fifths observed once, and the top ten hold 10% to 13%. Which antigens these TCRs recognize remains unknown. Material: CD4+ T cells from PBMCs cultured with SARS-CoV-2 spike peptides, obtained before COVID-19 vaccination. Receptor source: a human donor who received a COVID-19 vaccine. Both conserved end residues are part of each CDR3. D genes are given only for firm matches. Some rows have no size entry. The others give once, few or many, or a class for an expanded clone.

v_call	j_call	d_call	clone_size	cdr3_aa	cdr3_nt
TRBV19	TRBJ2-5	NA	NA	CANLPGPPTQYF	TGTGCCAACCTCCCCGGGCCCCCGACCCAGTACTTC
TRBV6-6	TRBJ1-4	TRBD1	NA	CASRRQGANEKLFF	TGTGCCAGCAGACGACAGGGAGCTAATGAAAAACTGTTTTTT
TRBV28	TRBJ1-4	NA	once	CASRYRTDSLEKLFF	TGTGCCAGCAGGTATCGGACAGACTCTCTTGAAAAACTGTTTTTT
TRBV9	TRBJ1-6	NA	NA	CASSPEGVPSYNSPLHF	TGTGCCAGCAGCCCCGAAGGGGTCCCCTCCTATAATTCACCCCTCCACTTT
TRBV19	TRBJ2-3	NA	NA	CASSSQSTDTQYF	TGTGCCAGTAGTAGTCAGTCCACAGATACGCAGTATTTT
TRBV7-3	TRBJ2-1	NA	NA	CASSLTGGTASNEQFF	TGTGCCAGCAGCTTAACGGGGGGGACAGCAAGCAATGAGCAGTTCTTC
TRBV7-9	TRBJ1-3	TRBD1	NA	CASSPQGVKAGNTIYF	TGTGCCAGCAGCCCCCAGGGGGTCAAAGCTGGAAACACCATATATTTT
TRBV6-5	TRBJ1-1	NA	few	CASRLRTVNTEAFF	TGTGCCAGCAGGCTCCGTACTGTCAACACTGAAGCTTTCTTT
TRBV7-9	TRBJ1-1	NA	few	CASSTTENTEAFF	TGTGCCAGCAGCACGACAGAGAACACTGAAGCTTTCTTT
TRBV6-5	TRBJ2-5	NA	NA	CASRQGRETQYF	TGTGCCAGCCGGCAGGGGCGGGAGACCCAGTACTTC
TRBV19	TRBJ1-1	NA	NA	CASSLPTQVNTEAFF	TGTGCCAGTAGTTTACCCACCCAGGTGAACACTGAAGCTTTCTTT
TRBV18	TRBJ2-1	TRBD2	once	CASSPTVAGGHEQFF	TGTGCCAGCTCACCGACCGTAGCGGGGGGGCATGAGCAGTTCTTC
TRBV30	TRBJ2-2	TRBD1	NA	CAWVTGGRVGSGELFF	TGTGCCTGGGTGACAGGGGGCAGAGTGGGAAGCGGGGAGCTGTTTTTT